The 20 T cell receptor beta chains listed next were all sequenced from one sample in a study of cytotoxic CD8 clonotypes in ibrutinib-treated CLL. Assay used: immunoSEQ multiplex PCR; TCRdb lists only in-frame clones, some missing. The sample lists some 120,000 clones; 50% to 65% were seen once. This specimen was PBMCs, taken after 24 months of ibrutinib treatment. These receptors originate from a human donor with chronic lymphocytic leukemia.

The genes are TRBV6-1 and TRBJ1-6, with a tentative D call TRBD1 (5 bases). V was trimmed by 2 bases and J by 11 bases, leaving 10 bases between them. The CDR3 runs to 13 residues. Germline-derived CDR1 and CDR2 are MNHNS and SASEGT. Here the CDR3 DNA reads TGTGCCAGCAGTGAAAGCAGGGATACACCCCTCCACTTT. Translation gives CASSESRDTPLHF.

V is TRBV27 and J is TRBJ2-5; TRBD2 aligns across 13 bases. Germline CDR1 and CDR2: MNHEY and SMNVEV (reference sequence). V was clipped by 8 bases and J by 7 bases; unmatched bases: 10. The CDR3 loop spans 15 amino acids. This chain's CDR3 is CASSSGTSGDGTQYF. The CDR3 DNA sequence: TGTGCCAGCTCTTCCGGGACTAGCGGGGATGGGACCCAGTACTTC.

V and J are TRBV29-1 and TRBJ2-5; D possibly corresponds to TRBD1 (5 bases). Trimming pared 8 bases from V and 1 base from J, leaving 11 bases between. The CDR3 is 12 amino acids. The germline CDR1 and CDR2 sequences are SQVTM and ANQGSEA. As DNA, the CDR3 is TGCAGCATTTCCCAGGGCCAAGAGACCCAGTACTTC. It specifies CSISQGQETQYF. Looking up the rest from reference TRBV29-1 and TRBJ2-5 gives the full variable domain: SAVISQKPSRDICQRGTSLTIQCQVDSQVTMMFWYRQQPGQSLTLIATANQGSEATYESGFVIDKFPISRPNLTFSTLTVSNMSPEDSSIYLCSISQGQETQYFGPGTRLLVL.

V usage is TRBV6-6 and J usage is TRBJ2-3; 8 nucleotides line up with TRBD2. The germline gives CDR1 MNHNY, CDR2 SVGAGI (reference sequence). Trimming took 10 bases from V and 1 from J; bases not matched to a gene: 7. CDR3 length equals 14 residues. The CDR3 DNA is TGTGCCATTAGACCGCGGGGGGGCACAGATACGCAGTATTTT. This translates into CAIRPRGGTDTQYF.

The chain employs TRBV9 and TRBJ2-7; 11 bases align to TRBD2. Germline lookup yields CDR1 SGDLS and CDR2 YYNGEE. J was trimmed by 9 bases and V by 0 bases; bases with no gene match: 11. The CDR3 length is 16 residues. CDR3 sequence (DNA): TGTGCCAGCAGCGTAGGAGTCGCGGCTAGCGGGGGGTCGCAGTACTTC. This codes for CASSVGVAASGGSQYF.

V gene TRBV10-2 combines with J gene TRBJ1-1, with D possibly being TRBD1 (5 bases). Trimming left V 4 bases short and J 1 base short, with 7 bases between. The germline V gene encodes CDR1 WSHSY and CDR2 SAAADI. The CDR3 runs 13 residues. The CDR3, as DNA: TGCGCCAGCAGTGCAAGGGGGAACACTGAAGCTTTCTTT. This sequence encodes CASSARGNTEAFF.

The CDR3, as DNA: TGTGCCAGTAGATCGGGACAGGCTAACTATGGCTACACCTTC. Residues: CASRSGQANYGYTF. The genes are TRBV19 and TRBJ1-2, with 8 bases that match TRBD1. Unmatched junction bases numbered 3, after V lost 6 bases and J lost 0 bases. The CDR3 consists of 14 residues. Germline V lookup: CDR1 LNHDA, CDR2 SQIVND (reference sequence).

This chain links TRBV28 with TRBJ1-1; 10 bases match TRBD1. Trimming cost V 3 bases and J 0 bases; bases outside gene matches: 10. CDR1 MDHEN and CDR2 SYDVKM come from the germline V gene. This CDR3 contains 18 residues. The CDR3 DNA sequence: TGTGCCAGCAGTTTCAAAGGGACAGGGGCCATCATGAACACTGAAGCTTTCTTT. Its protein product is CASSFKGTGAIMNTEAFF.

This clone has more than one count but fewer than ten. This sequence joins TRBV7-6 and TRBJ2-5, with D tentatively TRBD1 (6 bases). Germline V gene data show CDR1 as SGHVS and CDR2 as FNYEAQ. The CDR3 has 11 residues. Trimming stripped 5 bases from V and 12 bases from J, with 13 bases between. CDR3 region: CASSLSGHKYF. The CDR3 nucleotides are TGTGCCAGCAGCCTCTCGGGACACAAGTACTTC. Combining the CDR3 with reference TRBV7-6 and TRBJ2-5 gives the whole variable domain GAGVSQSPRYKVTKRGQDVALRCDPISGHVSLYWYRQALGQGPEFLTYFNYEAQQDKSGLPNDRFSAERPEGSISTLTIQRTEQRDSAMYRCASSLSGHKYFGPGTRLLVL.

This clone has a single count. The genes are TRBV30 and TRBJ2-1; 9 bases line up with TRBD1. Germline lookup yields CDR1 GTSNPN and CDR2 SVGIG (reference sequence). The CDR3 has 16 residues. With 0 bases clipped from V and 7 bases from J, the junction kept 10 bases outside the gene matches. The CDR3 region has the DNA TGTGCCTGGAGTGTACTACGGACAGGGGCCCTTAATGAGCAGTTCTTC. Residues: CAWSVLRTGALNEQFF.

The rearrangement joins TRBV2 to TRBJ2-2, with 9 bases aligning to TRBD2. CDR1 and CDR2 (germline): SNHLY, FYNNEI. This CDR3 is built from 14 residues. The trim removed 6 bases at V and 6 bases at J, leaving 5 bases unmatched. The CDR3, as DNA: TGTGCCAGCAGGTCTAGCGGGGTATCCGGGGAGCTGTTTTTT. It encodes CASRSSGVSGELFF.

The gene calls are TRBV7-8 and TRBJ2-3, with D possibly matching TRBD2 (5 bases). The CDR3 has 16 residues. Trimming left V 1 base short and J 2 bases short, with 13 bases between. Germline V gives CDR1 SGHVS, CDR2 FQNEAQ. As DNA, the CDR3 is TGTGCCAGCAGCTTAGGTGTTCGGGGATTCACAGATACGCAGTATTTT. As protein: CASSLGVRGFTDTQYF.

This clone was seen a handful of times. The chain uses TRBV18 and TRBJ2-3, with D tentatively TRBD2 (5 bases). The CDR3 runs to 17 residues. In germline, CDR1 is KGHSH, CDR2 LQKENI. V was clipped by 0 bases and J by 2 bases, with 15 bases between them. DNA of the CDR3: TGTGCCAGCTCACCACCGCGAGCAGGTCGGGACACAGATACGCAGTATTTT. Protein: CASSPPRAGRDTDTQYF.

For this clone: One end of the junction varies from germline; a read error may be responsible. V is TRBV7-7 and J is TRBJ2-7; 10 bases align to TRBD1. Looked up from germline, CDR1 is SSHAT and CDR2 is FNYEAQ (reference sequence). The CDR3 consists of 14 residues. CDR3: CASSSGTGDNEQYF. The CDR3 nucleotides are TGTGCTAGCAGCTCAGGGACAGGGGACAACGAGCAGTACTTC. Full variable domain (outside the CDR3, taken from reference TRBV7-7 and TRBJ2-7): GAGVSQSPRYKVTKRGQDVTLRCDPISSHATLYWYQQALGQGPEFLTYFNYEAQPDKSGLPSDRFSAERPEGSISTLTIQRTEQRDSAMYRCASSSGTGDNEQYFGPGTRLTVT.

This clone was counted a few times. The chain has TRBV10-1 and TRBJ2-3; tentative D call: TRBD2 (6 bases). Trimming took 9 bases from V and 0 from J, leaving 10 bases between them. CDR1 and CDR2 (germline): WNHNN, SYGVQD (reference sequence). This CDR3 contains 13 residues. CDR3 amino acids: CASSSVSTDTQYF. The CDR3 nucleotides are TGCGCCAGTTCTAGCGTTAGCACAGATACGCAGTATTTT.

This chain links TRBV29-1 with TRBJ2-7, with D unresolved. With 3 bases removed from V and 0 bases from J, the gap between germline ends came to 6 bases. The germline CDR1 and CDR2 sequences are SQVTM and ANQGSEA. The CDR3 length is 12 residues. In DNA, the CDR3 is TGCAGCGTTGAGGGAAGCTCCTACGAGCAGTACTTC. Translation: CSVEGSSYEQYF.

The J gene is TRBJ1-6, the V gene TRBV7-8; the D is unclear. CDR3 length: 15 amino acids. The V gene lost 5 bases and the J gene lost 13 bases, with 21 bases spanning the gap. The germline gives CDR1 SGHVS, CDR2 FQNEAQ. Written as DNA, the CDR3 is TGTGCCAGCAGCCAAACGACCCTGGTTGCGTCGCCCCTCCACTTT. It is translated as CASSQTTLVASPLHF.

V usage is TRBV7-8 and J usage is TRBJ1-5, with no clear D. Trimming cost V 2 bases and J 4 bases, with 12 bases left between them. The CDR3 covers 15 residues. Per germline, CDR1 SGHVS and CDR2 FQNEAQ. The CDR3 reads CASSLMGSVNQPQHF. In DNA, the CDR3 is TGTGCCAGCAGCTTAATGGGGTCGGTGAATCAGCCCCAGCATTTT. The variable domain in full, completed from reference TRBV7-8 and TRBJ1-5, reads GAGVSQSPRYKVAKRGQDVALRCDPISGHVSLFWYQQALGQGPEFLTYFQNEAQLDKSGLPSDRFFAERPEGSVSTLKIQRTQQEDSAVYLCASSLMGSVNQPQHFGDGTRLSIL.

This clone was picked up many times. Additional DNA sequences in this sample encode the identical CDR3. V and J are TRBV5-1 and TRBJ2-4, with 9 bases fitting TRBD1. In germline, CDR1 is SGHRS, CDR2 YFSETQ. The length of the CDR3 is 15 residues. Trimming took 0 bases from V and 6 from J; bases not matched to a gene: 4. The CDR3 protein is CASSLEGQGGNIQYF. Here the CDR3 DNA reads TGCGCCAGCAGCTTGGAGGGACAGGGTGGAAACATTCAGTACTTC.

The rearrangement links TRBV18 to TRBJ1-5; no reliable D call. V gave up 3 bases and J gave up 2 bases, with 8 bases separating them. There are 14 residues in the CDR3. Germline values: CDR1 KGHSH, CDR2 LQKENI. The CDR3 here is CASSPGIGNQPQHF. The CDR3 DNA sequence: TGTGCCAGCTCACCGGGGATAGGCAATCAGCCCCAGCATTTT.